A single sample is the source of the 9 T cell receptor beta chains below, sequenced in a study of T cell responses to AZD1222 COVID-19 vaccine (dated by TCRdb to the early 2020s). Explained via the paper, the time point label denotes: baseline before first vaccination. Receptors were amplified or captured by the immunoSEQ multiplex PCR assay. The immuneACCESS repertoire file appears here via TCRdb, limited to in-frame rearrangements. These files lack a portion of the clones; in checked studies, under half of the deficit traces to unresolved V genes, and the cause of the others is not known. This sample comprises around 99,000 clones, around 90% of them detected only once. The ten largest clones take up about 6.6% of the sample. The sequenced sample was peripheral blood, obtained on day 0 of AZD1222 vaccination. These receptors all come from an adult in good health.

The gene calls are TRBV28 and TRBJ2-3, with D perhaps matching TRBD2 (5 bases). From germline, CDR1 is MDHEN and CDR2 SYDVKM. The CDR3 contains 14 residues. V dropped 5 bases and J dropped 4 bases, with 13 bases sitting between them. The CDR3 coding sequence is TGTGCCAGCAGTAGCGGATACCCCCCAGATACGCAGTATTTT. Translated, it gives CASSSGYPPDTQYF.

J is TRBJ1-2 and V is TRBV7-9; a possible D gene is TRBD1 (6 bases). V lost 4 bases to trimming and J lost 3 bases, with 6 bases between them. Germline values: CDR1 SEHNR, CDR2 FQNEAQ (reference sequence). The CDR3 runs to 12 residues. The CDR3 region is CASSSGDYGYTF. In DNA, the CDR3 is TGTGCCAGCAGCTCAGGGGACTATGGCTACACCTTC.

The CDR3, as DNA: TGCGCCAGCAGCCCGTCAGGGGGCGAGAACACCGGGGAGCTGTTTTTT. Protein: CASSPSGGENTGELFF. The V call is TRBV5-1, the J call TRBJ2-2, with 8 bases identical to TRBD1. The germline V gene encodes CDR1 SGHRS and CDR2 YFSETQ. The CDR3 loop spans 16 amino acids. After removal of 4 bases from V and 1 base from J, the junction contained 6 bases not matched to a gene.

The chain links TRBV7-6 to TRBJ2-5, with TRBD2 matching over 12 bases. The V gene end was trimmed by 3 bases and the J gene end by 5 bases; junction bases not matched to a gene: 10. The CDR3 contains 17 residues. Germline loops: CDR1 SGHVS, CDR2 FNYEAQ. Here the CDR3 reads CASSFIGSSGRVETQYF. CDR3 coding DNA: TGTGCCAGCAGCTTCATCGGATCTAGCGGGAGGGTGGAGACCCAGTACTTC.

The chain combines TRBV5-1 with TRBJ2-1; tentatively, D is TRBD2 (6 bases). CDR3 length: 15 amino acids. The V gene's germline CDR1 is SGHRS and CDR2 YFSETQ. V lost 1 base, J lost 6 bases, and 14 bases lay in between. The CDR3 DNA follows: TGCGCCAGCAGCTTGTTTTCCCTCGGGAGCAATGAGCAGTTCTTC. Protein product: CASSLFSLGSNEQFF.

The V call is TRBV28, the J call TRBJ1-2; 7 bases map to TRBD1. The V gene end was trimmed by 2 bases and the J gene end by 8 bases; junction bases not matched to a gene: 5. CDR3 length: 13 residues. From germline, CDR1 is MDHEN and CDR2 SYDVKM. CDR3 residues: CASSLIGGRGYTF. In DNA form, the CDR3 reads TGTGCCAGCAGTTTAATAGGGGGCCGGGGCTACACCTTC.

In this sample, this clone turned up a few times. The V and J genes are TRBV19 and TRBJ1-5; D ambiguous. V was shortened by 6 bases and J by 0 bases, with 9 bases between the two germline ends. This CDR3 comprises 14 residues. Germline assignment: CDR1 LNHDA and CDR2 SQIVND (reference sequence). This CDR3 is CASRDGPSNQPQHF. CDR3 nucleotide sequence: TGTGCCAGTAGGGACGGTCCTAGCAATCAGCCCCAGCATTTT.

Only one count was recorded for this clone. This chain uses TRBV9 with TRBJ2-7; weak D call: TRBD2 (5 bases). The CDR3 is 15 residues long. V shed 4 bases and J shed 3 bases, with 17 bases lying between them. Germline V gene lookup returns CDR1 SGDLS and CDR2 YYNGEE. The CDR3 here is CASSLQVAGLYEQYF. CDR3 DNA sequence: TGTGCCAGCAGCCTCCAGGTTGCAGGACTCTACGAGCAGTACTTC.

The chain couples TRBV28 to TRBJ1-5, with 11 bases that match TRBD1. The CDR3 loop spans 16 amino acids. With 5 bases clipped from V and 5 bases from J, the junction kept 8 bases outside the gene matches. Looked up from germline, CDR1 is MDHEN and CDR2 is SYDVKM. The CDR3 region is CASSPDRGRGDQPQHF. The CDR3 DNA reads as TGTGCCAGCAGTCCGGACAGGGGGCGAGGGGATCAGCCCCAGCATTTT.